These 4 T cell receptor beta chains were all obtained from the same sample, sequenced in a study of memory CD4+ T cells and cytomegalovirus serostatus. The table came from immunoSEQ multiplex PCR; TCRdb's copy has only in-frame clones and leaves some out. Here the sample spans tens of thousands of clones, about 73% being singletons. The sort gate was single viable CD3+CD4+CD8-CD45RO+ cells for memory CD4+ T cells. Sequencing was performed on memory CD4+ T cells from blood. Receptors originate from an adult in good health and CMV-seronegative.

In the case of this clone: One junction end disagrees with the germline gene, perhaps due to a read error. The chain recombines TRBV7-7 with TRBJ2-3; the D is unclear. Germline V gives CDR1 SSHAT, CDR2 FNYEAQ (reference sequence). CDR3 size: 16 residues. CDR3: CAGSLAHTSSTDTQYF. The CDR3 coding sequence is TGTGCCGGCAGCTTAGCCCACACCTCTAGCACAGATACGCAGTATTTT.

The rearrangement uses TRBV12-5 and TRBJ1-2; 10 bases fit TRBD1. The CDR3 length is 17 residues. Trimming at V came to 5 bases and at J to 2 bases, leaving 11 bases not matched to a gene. Germline-derived CDR1 and CDR2 are LGHNT and FRNRAP. DNA of the CDR3: TGTGCTAGTGGTGCCCGAGACCCGGGACAGGGGAACTATGGCTACACCTTC. Translating it yields CASGARDPGQGNYGYTF.

This clone has a handful of counts. The CDR3 bases are TGTGCCAGCAGTTCCGACAGGGGGCTAGGCTACGAGCAGTACTTC. It encodes CASSSDRGLGYEQYF. The J gene is TRBJ2-7, the V gene TRBV6-8, with 10 bases fitting TRBD1. The CDR3 has 15 amino acids. The germline CDR1 and CDR2 sequences are MNHGY and SAAAGT. Trimming cost V 4 bases and J 3 bases; bases outside gene matches: 6.

This clone has just one count. The chain joins TRBV7-9 to TRBJ1-1; the D gene is possibly TRBD1 (5 bases). The V and J ends lost 3 bases and 1 base respectively, with 15 bases between them. Germline values: CDR1 SEHNR, CDR2 FQNEAQ (reference sequence). CDR3 length equals 16 residues. The DNA for the CDR3 is TGTGCCAGCAGCTTTAAAAGGACGGGGGAGAACACTGAAGCTTTCTTT. It codes for CASSFKRTGENTEAFF.